Listed here are 6 T cell receptor beta chains from one sample, sequenced in a study of cytomegalovirus exposure and HLA in healthy donors (dated by TCRdb to 2016 to 2017). Library method: the immunoSEQ multiplex PCR assay. Sourced from immuneACCESS, this table was stored by TCRdb with only in-frame sequences that have V and J called. A share of the clones is absent; for the studies checked, an unresolved V gene accounts for under half, and the remainder has no known explanation. The sample table contains roughly 300,000 clones; only one count was recorded for over 75% of them. The top ten constitute 0.92% of the sample. Specimen: PBMCs. These receptors all come from a woman aged 18-35 years in good health and CMV-seronegative.

The chain uses TRBV9 and TRBJ1-4; the match to TRBD1 covers 9 bases. CDR1 and CDR2 from the germline V gene are SGDLS and YYNGEE. The CDR3 extends over 16 amino acids. Germline trimming cut 3 bases from V and 5 bases from J; bases unmatched to any gene: 8. CDR3 in DNA: TGTGCCAGCAGCGGAAGACCGGGACAGGGAAATGAAAAACTGTTTTTT. Its translation is CASSGRPGQGNEKLFF. The whole variable domain, filled in from reference TRBV9 and TRBJ1-4, reads DSGVTQTPKHLITATGQRVTLRCSPRSGDLSVYWYQQSLDQGLQFLIQYYNGEERAKGNILERFSAQQFPDLHSELNLSSLELGDSALYFCASSGRPGQGNEKLFFGSGTQLSVL.

CDR3 amino acids: CASSQDPGTNYNEQFF. The CDR3 nucleotides read TGCGCCAGCAGCCAAGATCCTGGGACTAACTACAATGAGCAGTTCTTC. The V and J genes are TRBV4-1 and TRBJ2-1; 7 nucleotides line up with TRBD2. Trimming took 0 bases from V and 3 from J; bases not matched to a gene: 5. CDR3 length equals 16 residues. Germline V gives CDR1 MGHRA, CDR2 YSYEKL.

This chain uses TRBV19 with TRBJ1-2; 8 nucleotides line up with TRBD1. After removal of 6 bases from V and 4 bases from J, the junction contained 10 bases not matched to a gene. This CDR3 is built from 15 residues. Germline loops: CDR1 LNHDA, CDR2 SQIVND (reference sequence). The CDR3 loop reads CASRPKDDRGYGYTF. The CDR3 DNA reads TGTGCCAGTAGGCCAAAAGATGACAGGGGCTATGGCTACACCTTC.

The chain joins TRBV7-6 to TRBJ2-3; the match to TRBD2 covers 9 bases. CDR1 is SGHVS and CDR2 is FNYEAQ in the germline V gene. The V segment lost 5 bases and the J segment 0 bases; nucleotides outside the gene matches: 6. The CDR3 length is 16 residues. The CDR3 protein is CASSQSSGKSTDTQYF. DNA of the CDR3: TGTGCCAGCAGCCAATCTAGCGGGAAAAGCACAGATACGCAGTATTTT.

This sequence joins TRBV21-1 and TRBJ1-2; no DNA check was done on the table's D call, TRBD1. TRBV21-1 is reported as a pseudogene. The CDR3 contains 17 residues. CDR3 coding DNA: TGTGCCAGCAGCAAAGGAAGGAGGGACAGGGGAAGCTATGGCTACACCTTC. Translating it yields CASSKGRRDRGSYGYTF.

This rearrangement joins TRBV14 to TRBJ2-7; 7 bases are a match to TRBD1. V lost 4 bases, J lost 3 bases, and 6 bases stayed unmatched. The CDR3 is made up of 14 amino acids. Germline loops: CDR1 SGHDN, CDR2 FVKESK. CDR3 region: CASSLWDRSYEQYF. The CDR3, as DNA: TGTGCCAGCAGCCTGTGGGACAGAAGCTACGAGCAGTACTTC.